There are a few counts of the clone carrying this T cell receptor beta chain. This sample is part of a study of cytomegalovirus exposure and HLA in healthy donors. PCR amplification relied on 60 Vbeta primers (plus 13 Jbeta primers). Measured with immunoSEQ multiplex PCR; TCRdb has only the in-frame clones, and not every one. The sample lists 120,000 to 150,000 clones, approximately 72% occurring once. J gave up 2 bases and V 5 bases, and 9 bases lay outside the gene matches. Germline values: CDR1 LNHDA, CDR2 SQIVND (reference sequence). The CDR3 is made up of 15 amino acids. The rearrangement joins TRBV19 to TRBJ2-7, with TRBD1 identical over 7 bases. This TCR derives from a woman in her sixties in good health and CMV-seronegative. Material: PBMCs. CDR3 DNA: TGTGCCAGTAGTCCCCCGGGACAGATAACCTACGAGCAGTACTTC. Translated, it gives CASSPPGQITYEQYF.